Here is one T cell receptor beta chain with its context. Germline CDR1 is LGHDT and CDR2 is YNNKEL (reference sequence). This CDR3 has 13 amino acids. The V segment lost 4 bases and the J segment 8 bases; nucleotides outside the gene matches: 4. This sample is part of a study of control samples from healthy donors and cancer patients. Generated by immunoSEQ multiplex PCR, the TCRdb table keeps only in-frame clones and is missing some. The top ten clones hold over 3% of a sample with about 94,000 clones, 90% of them seen once. The clonotype originates from a woman under 30 in good health. This chain links TRBV3-1 (or the pseudogene TRBV3-2) with TRBJ1-2, with TRBD1 matching over 10 bases. The sequenced sample was blood. The CDR3 loop reads CASSLGQGDGYTF. The CDR3 nucleotides read TGTGCCAGCAGCCTCGGACAGGGGGACGGCTACACCTTC.